One sample yielded the 18 T cell receptor beta chains listed below, sequenced in a study of cytomegalovirus exposure and HLA in healthy donors. Primers included in the PCR were 60 Vbeta and 13 Jbeta primers. The repertoire was sequenced with immunoSEQ multiplex PCR; TCRdb's copy has only in-frame clones and lacks some. The sample lists approximately 210,000 clones, more than 65% seen once, with about 1.4% in the top ten. The material sequenced was PBMCs. The receptors here all came from a girl aged 5-17 years in good health and CMV-seropositive.

V is TRBV5-1 and J is TRBJ2-3; 7 bases are a match to TRBD2. With V trimmed by 5 bases and J by 0 bases, 3 bases remained unmatched. CDR3 length: 14 amino acids. Germline V gene data show CDR1 as SGHRS and CDR2 as YFSETQ. The CDR3: CASRRGFSTDTQYF. DNA of the CDR3: TGCGCCAGCAGGCGGGGGTTTAGCACAGATACGCAGTATTTT.

V and J are TRBV29-1 and TRBJ2-7; maybe TRBD1 (5 bases). The germline V gene has CDR1 SQVTM and CDR2 ANQGSEA. This CDR3 region has 12 residues. Trimming pared 6 bases from V and 6 bases from J, leaving 15 bases between. CDR3 DNA sequence: TGCAGCGTGGTGAGCCAGGGTCCCGAGCAGTACTTC. As protein: CSVVSQGPEQYF.

The chain is built from TRBV13 and TRBJ1-3; tentative D call: TRBD1 (5 bases). The V end was cut by 2 bases, the J end by 2 bases, with 10 bases between. The CDR3 totals 15 residues. In germline, CDR1 is PRHDT, CDR2 FYEKMQ (reference sequence). The CDR3 DNA follows: TGTGCCAGCAGCTTATCCAGGGCGACTGGAAACACCATATATTTT. Translation: CASSLSRATGNTIYF.

A few counts support this clone. The rearrangement uses TRBV5-5 and TRBJ2-1; 16 bases map to TRBD2. V was pared by 4 bases and J by 8 bases, with 18 bases of the junction left unmatched. The CDR3 runs 20 residues. In germline, CDR1 is SGHKS, CDR2 YYEKEE (reference sequence). The CDR3 spells CASSPRGATPGLAGGYEQFF. DNA of the CDR3: TGTGCCAGCAGCCCCCGAGGCGCAACCCCGGGACTAGCGGGGGGGTATGAGCAGTTCTTC.

DNA of the CDR3: TGTGCCATCAGCGGGGAGGGATACACTGAAGCTTTCTTT. This sequence encodes CAISGEGYTEAFF. J is TRBJ1-1 and V is TRBV10-3; D unclear. The germline CDR1 and CDR2 sequences are ENHRY and SYGVKD. The CDR3 has 13 residues. The ends were cut back, 6 bases at V and 3 bases at J, with 11 bases in the middle.

J is TRBJ2-7 and V is TRBV18; weak D call: TRBD1 (6 bases). V lost 5 bases, J lost 3 bases, and 11 bases lay in between. The CDR3 extends over 13 amino acids. Germline V gives CDR1 KGHSH, CDR2 LQKENI. The CDR3 nucleotides are TGTGCCAGCTCATCTACAGGGAACTACGAGCAGTACTTC. As protein: CASSSTGNYEQYF. Drawing the rest from reference TRBV18 and TRBJ2-7, the complete variable domain is NAGVMQNPRHLVRRRGQEARLRCSPMKGHSHVYWYRQLPEEGLKFMVYLQKENIIDESGMPKERFSAEFPKEGPSILRIQQVVRGDSAAYFCASSSTGNYEQYFGPGTRLTVT.

This clone was seen only a few times. V is TRBV7-9 and J is TRBJ1-2; 7 bases map to TRBD1. Germline V gene data show CDR1 as SEHNR and CDR2 as FQNEAQ (reference sequence). J gave up 2 bases and V 5 bases, and 5 bases lay outside the gene matches. This CDR3 is 14 amino acids long. This CDR3 is CASSQGQENYGYTF. The CDR3 DNA reads as TGTGCCAGCAGCCAAGGACAGGAGAACTATGGCTACACCTTC.

This chain uses TRBV18 with TRBJ1-2, with 7 bases identical to TRBD1. Per the germline V gene, CDR1 is KGHSH and CDR2 is LQKENI. The trim removed 0 bases at V and 5 bases at J, leaving 6 bases unmatched. This CDR3 contains 15 residues. The CDR3 nucleotides are TGTGCCAGCTCACCACCCGTACAGGGGCTTTATGGCTACACCTTC. Translating it yields CASSPPVQGLYGYTF. Full variable domain (outside the CDR3, taken from reference TRBV18 and TRBJ1-2): NAGVMQNPRHLVRRRGQEARLRCSPMKGHSHVYWYRQLPEEGLKFMVYLQKENIIDESGMPKERFSAEFPKEGPSILRIQQVVRGDSAAYFCASSPPVQGLYGYTFGSGTRLTVV.

The gene calls are TRBV27 and TRBJ1-3, with a weak D call TRBD1 (5 bases). Trimming stripped 2 bases from V and 4 bases from J, with 12 bases between. CDR1 is MNHEY and CDR2 is SMNVEV in the germline V gene (reference sequence). CDR3 length: 15 residues. In DNA form, the CDR3 reads TGTGCCAGCAGTTTAGGAGGAGGGACCGGAAACACCATATATTTT. Amino acid sequence: CASSLGGGTGNTIYF.

This clone was picked up a small number of times. The V gene is TRBV5-6, the J gene TRBJ1-2, with TRBD1 identical over 7 bases. V shed 2 bases and J 3 bases; nucleotides not matched to a gene: 1. This CDR3 has 13 amino acids. CDR1 and CDR2 from the germline V gene are SGHDT and YYEEEE. CDR3 DNA: TGTGCCAGCAGCTTTGACAGGGACTATGGCTACACCTTC. This encodes CASSFDRDYGYTF.

The rearrangement links TRBV5-1 to TRBJ2-7, with 16 bases aligning to TRBD2. Germline V gives CDR1 SGHRS, CDR2 YFSETQ. J gave up 5 bases and V 4 bases, and 6 bases lay outside the gene matches. There are 16 residues in the CDR3. The CDR3 DNA reads as TGCGCCAGCAGCAAAGGGACTAGCGGGGGGGCCAACGAGCAGTACTTC. The encoded protein is CASSKGTSGGANEQYF.

This chain connects TRBV11-3 to TRBJ1-4; D is ambiguous. V lost 4 bases, J lost 0 bases, and 9 bases lay in between. Germline assignment: CDR1 SGHNT and CDR2 YENEEA. The CDR3 is 15 residues long. CDR3 sequence (DNA): TGTGCCAGCAGCTCAGGCATCGCAACTAATGAAAAACTGTTTTTT. It translates to CASSSGIATNEKLFF.

The chain joins TRBV19 to TRBJ2-3, with 10 bases fitting TRBD1. The CDR3 covers 17 residues. V was clipped by 0 bases and J by 3 bases; unmatched bases: 6. Per germline, CDR1 LNHDA and CDR2 SQIVND (reference sequence). For the CDR3, the DNA is TGTGCCAGTAGTATAGAAACTCGGACAGGGGGAACAGATACGCAGTATTTT. Its protein is CASSIETRTGGTDTQYF.

V gene TRBV10-1 combines with J gene TRBJ1-2, with 9 bases that match TRBD1. The V gene's germline CDR1 is WNHNN and CDR2 SYGVQD (reference sequence). V lost 5 bases to trimming and J lost 9 bases; unmatched junction nucleotides: 10. The CDR3 extends over 14 amino acids. CDR3: CASSPGTGSRCYTF. The CDR3, as DNA: TGCGCCAGCAGTCCTGGGACAGGGTCAAGATGCTACACCTTC.

The chain links TRBV29-1 to TRBJ2-7; no definite D call. The CDR3 sequence is 14 residues long. In germline, CDR1 is SQVTM, CDR2 ANQGSEA. Trimming removed 1 base from V and 6 bases from J, with 16 bases in between. The CDR3 DNA reads TGCAGCGTTGAAGTTGGGCTGCTCTACGTCGAGCAGTACTTC. This translates into CSVEVGLLYVEQYF.

On this clone itself: Germline and junction disagree at one end, which may indicate a read error. This chain links TRBV11-2 with TRBJ2-1; D is undetermined. This CDR3 has 11 residues. CDR1 SGHAT and CDR2 FQNNGV come from the germline V gene. The CDR3 DNA is TGTGCCAGCATGTCCTTCAATGAGCAGTTCTTC. Amino acids: CASMSFNEQFF. Based on the CDR3 plus reference TRBV11-2 and TRBJ2-1, the full variable domain is EAGVAQSPRYKIIEKRQSVAFWCNPISGHATLYWYQQILGQGPKLLIQFQNNGVVDDSQLPKDRFSAERLKGVDSTLKIQPAKLEDSAVYLCASMSFNEQFFGPGTRLTVL.

The chain carries TRBV2 and TRBJ1-2; TRBD1 matches 9 bases. The CDR3 length is 14 residues. Germline V gene data show CDR1 as SNHLY and CDR2 as FYNNEI. V shed 4 bases, J shed 6 bases, and the junction held 6 bases outside the gene matches. CDR3 DNA: TGTGCCAGCAGTGGCCAAACAGGGGGCAATGGCTACACCTTC. This encodes CASSGQTGGNGYTF.

The CDR3 DNA reads TGTGCCAGCAGCGTACAGGGCTCTGGGGCCAACGTCCTGACTTTC. It codes for CASSVQGSGANVLTF. This sequence joins TRBV7-2 and TRBJ2-6; D perhaps matches TRBD1 (6 bases). From germline, CDR1 is SGHTA and CDR2 FQGNSA. The CDR3 sequence is 15 residues long. V lost 5 bases and J 0 bases, leaving 8 bases between the germline ends. Using reference TRBV7-2 and TRBJ2-6 for the parts outside the CDR3, the full variable domain is GAGVSQSPSNKVTEKGKDVELRCDPISGHTALYWYRQSLGQGLEFLIYFQGNSAPDKSGLPSDRFSAERTGGSVSTLTIQRTQQEDSAVYLCASSVQGSGANVLTFGAGSRLTVL.